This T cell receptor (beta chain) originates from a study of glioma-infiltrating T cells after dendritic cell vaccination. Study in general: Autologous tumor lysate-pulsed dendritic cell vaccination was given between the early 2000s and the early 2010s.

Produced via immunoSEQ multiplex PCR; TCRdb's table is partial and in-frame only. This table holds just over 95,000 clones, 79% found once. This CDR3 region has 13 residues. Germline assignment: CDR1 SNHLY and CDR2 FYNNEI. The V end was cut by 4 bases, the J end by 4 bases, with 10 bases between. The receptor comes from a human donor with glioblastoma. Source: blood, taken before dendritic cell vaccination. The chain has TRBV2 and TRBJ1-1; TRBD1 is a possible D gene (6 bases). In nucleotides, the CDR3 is TGTGCCAGCAGTGGAACAGGGCGCACTGAAGCTTTCTTT. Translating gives CASSGTGRTEAFF.